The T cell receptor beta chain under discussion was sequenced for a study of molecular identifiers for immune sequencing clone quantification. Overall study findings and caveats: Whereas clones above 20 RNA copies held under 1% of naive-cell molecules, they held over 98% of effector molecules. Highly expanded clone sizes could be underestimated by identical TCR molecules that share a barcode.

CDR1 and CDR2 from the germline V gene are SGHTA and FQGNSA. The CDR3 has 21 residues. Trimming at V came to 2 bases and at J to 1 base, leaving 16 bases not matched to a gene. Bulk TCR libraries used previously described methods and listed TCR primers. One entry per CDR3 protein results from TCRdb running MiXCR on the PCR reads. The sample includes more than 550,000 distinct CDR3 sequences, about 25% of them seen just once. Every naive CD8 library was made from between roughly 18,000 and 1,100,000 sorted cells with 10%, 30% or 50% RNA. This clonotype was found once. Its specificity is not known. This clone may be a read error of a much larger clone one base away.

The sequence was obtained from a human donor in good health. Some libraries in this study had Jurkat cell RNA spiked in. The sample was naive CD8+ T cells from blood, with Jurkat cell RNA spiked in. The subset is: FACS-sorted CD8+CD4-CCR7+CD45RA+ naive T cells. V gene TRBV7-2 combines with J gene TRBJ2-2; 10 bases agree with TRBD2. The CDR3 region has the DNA TGTGCCAGCAGCTTACCGGAAGAGACAGCGGGAGGGCCAGTGAACACCGGGGAGCTGTTTTTT. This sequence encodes CASSLPEETAGGPVNTGELFF.